These 9 T cell receptor beta chains were all obtained from the same sample, sequenced in a study of beta chain features in type 1 diabetes listed by TCRdb under 2018. General findings and caveats noted by the study authors: In all four CD4+ subsets, TCRB CDR3 length was moderately but significantly shorter in type 1 diabetes patients.

The library was obtained by the immunoSEQ multiplex PCR assay. The entire amount of isolated RNA was reverse transcribed using the High Capacity cDNA Reverse Transcription Kit, so the sequenced TCRB transcripts were expressed ones. Held by TCRdb, this immuneACCESS table contains in-frame sequences only and omits some clones. Under half of the omission traces to an unresolved V gene where checked; the cause of the rest is unknown. In all, the sample holds nearly 350,000 clones, and approximately 9.7% of those were seen once. The ten largest clones represent around 1% of the sample. No antigen is known for these receptors. Material for sequencing was central memory CD4+ T cells from blood. The receptors derive from a young man with type 1 diabetes.

This clone was seen a handful of times. V gene TRBV29-1 combines with J gene TRBJ1-1, with 12 bases that match TRBD1. Germline CDR1 reads SQVTM; CDR2 reads ANQGSEA. After removal of 7 bases from V and 5 bases from J, the junction contained 11 bases not matched to a gene. This CDR3 has 15 amino acids. This CDR3 is CSGTGTGGFFTEAFF. CDR3 in DNA: TGCAGCGGGACCGGGACAGGGGGCTTTTTTACTGAAGCTTTCTTT.

This clone was counted only a few times. The CDR3 DNA reads as TGCAGCGTTGAAGTCCGGCTTAACTATGGCTACACCTTC. It yields the protein CSVEVRLNYGYTF. This chain links TRBV29-1 with TRBJ1-2; no clear D. Germline V gives CDR1 SQVTM, CDR2 ANQGSEA. The CDR3 covers 13 residues. Trimming took off 1 base at V and 1 base at J, with 7 bases between the two ends.

This clone showed up just a few times. The chain carries TRBV19 and TRBJ2-5; 7 bases map to TRBD2. Trimming took 5 bases from V and 1 from J; bases not matched to a gene: 7. CDR1 and CDR2 from the germline V gene are LNHDA and SQIVND (reference sequence). The CDR3 is made up of 15 amino acids. CDR3 protein: CASSLKGLPQETQYF. The CDR3 region has the DNA TGTGCCAGTAGTCTAAAGGGACTACCCCAAGAGACCCAGTACTTC.

In this sample, this clone turned up a few times. This chain connects TRBV25-1 to TRBJ1-1; TRBD1 agrees at 9 bases. J lost 10 bases, V lost 3 bases, and 12 bases had no gene match. The CDR3 loop spans 15 amino acids. Per germline, CDR1 MGHDK and CDR2 SYGVNS. The CDR3 DNA is TGTGCCAGCAGTGACCTCTCCATAGGGACAGGGAGAGCTTTCTTT. Translating gives CASSDLSIGTGRAFF. Full variable domain (rest looked up from reference TRBV25-1 and TRBJ1-1): EADIYQTPRYLVIGTGKKITLECSQTMGHDKMYWYQQDPGMELHLIHYSYGVNSTEKGDLSSESTVSRIRTEHFPLTLESARPSHTSQYLCASSDLSIGTGRAFFGQGTRLTVV.

J is TRBJ2-5 and V is TRBV14; D unresolved. CDR1 and CDR2 (germline): SGHDN, FVKESK. Trimming pared 3 bases from V and 4 bases from J, leaving 12 bases between. This CDR3 spans 14 amino acids. The CDR3 protein is CASSHTRAGETQYF. The CDR3 DNA reads TGTGCCAGCAGCCATACCCGGGCCGGAGAGACCCAGTACTTC.

This clone came up a few times. The same CDR3 arises from other DNA sequences in this sample as well. This chain connects TRBV7-2 to TRBJ2-5, with no clear D. V dropped 2 bases and J dropped 1 base, with 2 bases sitting between them. From germline, CDR1 is SGHTA and CDR2 FQGNSA. The CDR3 extends over 12 amino acids. The DNA of the CDR3 is TGTGCCAGCAGCTTACCCCAAGAGACCCAGTACTTC. Translated, it gives CASSLPQETQYF.

CDR3 DNA: TGCGCCAGCTCCTCGGACGGAAAAGGCTACGAGCAGTACTTC. Translating it yields CASSSDGKGYEQYF. The chain is built from TRBV5-1 and TRBJ2-7, with D unclear. With 7 bases removed from V and 3 bases from J, the gap between germline ends came to 17 bases. CDR1 is SGHRS and CDR2 is YFSETQ in the germline V gene. The length of the CDR3 is 14 residues.

This clone was seen more than once but under ten times. The rearrangement joins TRBV11-2 to TRBJ2-7; 7 bases fit TRBD2. Germline V lookup: CDR1 SGHAT, CDR2 FQNNGV. The V segment lost 5 bases and the J segment 3 bases; nucleotides outside the gene matches: 7. The CDR3 totals 14 residues. CDR3 sequence: CASSPGGFGYEQYF. The CDR3 region has the DNA TGTGCCAGCAGCCCCGGGGGGTTCGGCTACGAGCAGTACTTC.

The chain links TRBV28 to TRBJ1-1; 9 bases match TRBD1. Germline assignment: CDR1 MDHEN and CDR2 SYDVKM. V gave up 6 bases and J gave up 8 bases; unmatched junction bases: 13. CDR3 length: 15 amino acids. CDR3 in amino acids: CASSYTGTGSGEAFF. CDR3 bases: TGTGCCAGCAGCTATACCGGGACAGGGAGCGGGGAAGCTTTCTTT. Full variable domain (missing parts from reference TRBV28 and TRBJ1-1): DVKVTQSSRYLVKRTGEKVFLECVQDMDHENMFWYRQDPGLGLRLIYFSYDVKMKEKGDIPEGYSVSREKKERFSLILESASTNQTSMYLCASSYTGTGSGEAFFGQGTRLTVV.